This T cell receptor (beta chain) was found in a study of T cell repertoires in cytomegalovirus infection. Study-level points and caveats: HLA-C-restricted CMV-specific TCR beta clonotypes prevailed in the ex vivo response. CMV carriers having the relevant HLA were flagged by cumulative public TCR beta family frequency.

TCRdb re-called the reads with MiXCR, one entry per CDR3 protein. The sample holds a few hundred thousand distinct CDR3 sequences, approximately 35% seen once. CDR3 length: 15 amino acids. The V gene end was trimmed by 6 bases and the J gene end by 5 bases; junction bases not matched to a gene: 9. CDR1 is MNHNS, CDR2 SASEGT, per germline. On this clonotype itself: As yet, its antigen is unknown.

This clonotype originated in a human donor in good health (CMV status not recorded). Some clones in this sample may be carry-over from other donors' samples. Here the sequenced sample was cultured PBMCs, taken from culture after CMV antigen stimulation. The chain joins TRBV6-1 to TRBJ2-3, with 9 nucleotides matching TRBD1. The CDR3 reads CASRGLQGAKDTQYF. In DNA form, the CDR3 reads TGTGCCAGCAGGGGACTACAGGGGGCGAAAGATACGCAGTATTTT.